Below are 15 T cell receptor beta chains sequenced from a single sample in a study of blood T cells in healthy people across ages. With a J-beta primer mix and a sample-barcoded 5' primer, a second PCR ran roughly 6 to 11 cycles. TCRdb itself ran the 5' RACE reads through MiXCR, one entry per CDR3 protein. The sample shows approximately 1.5 million distinct CDR3 sequences, approximately 42% of them seen only once. The sequenced material came from blood. These receptors came from a woman aged 18 to 35 in good health.

The rearrangement joins TRBV5-5 to TRBJ2-5; no clear D gene. The germline CDR1 and CDR2 sequences are SGHKS and YYEKEE (reference sequence). This CDR3 is built from 15 residues. Trimming removed 2 bases at V and 5 bases at J, with 16 bases between. DNA of the CDR3: TGTGCCAGCAGCTTTCGGACCACAGAATGGGAGACCCAGTACTTC. Its translation: CASSFRTTEWETQYF.

The chain combines TRBV6-2 or TRBV6-3 with TRBJ2-1; 8 nucleotides match TRBD2. Germline V gives CDR1 MNHEY, CDR2 SVGEGT. V was clipped by 4 bases and J by 1 base; unmatched bases: 6. The CDR3 consists of 16 residues. CDR3 residues: CASSSTAGGSYNEQFF. The DNA of the CDR3 is TGTGCCAGCAGTTCCACGGCGGGGGGATCCTACAATGAGCAGTTCTTC.

The chain has TRBV12-3 or TRBV12-4 and TRBJ2-4; 7 nucleotides agree with TRBD2. The J call may be mistaken, given a closer DNA end match to TRBJ2-7. The CDR3 extends over 13 amino acids. CDR3 sequence: CAVGGERGYEQYF. For the CDR3, the DNA is TGTGCCGTAGGTGGGGAGCGGGGCTACGAGCAGTACTTC.

V gene TRBV25-1 combines with J gene TRBJ2-5; D gene unclear. CDR1 and CDR2 from the germline V gene are MGHDK and SYGVNS. Trimming left V 6 bases short and J 1 base short, with 15 bases between. This CDR3 has 15 residues. The CDR3 loop is CASSKAAAVQETQYF. CDR3 nucleotide sequence: TGTGCCAGCAGCAAGGCTGCGGCGGTCCAAGAGACCCAGTACTTC.

The rearrangement uses TRBV6-1 and TRBJ2-3; 11 nucleotides match TRBD2. The CDR3 has 15 amino acids. CDR1 is MNHNS, CDR2 SASEGT, per germline. The V gene end was trimmed by 0 bases and the J gene end by 8 bases; junction bases not matched to a gene: 4. The CDR3 region is CASSEASGGVFTQYF. The CDR3 nucleotides are TGTGCCAGCAGTGAAGCTAGCGGGGGGGTTTTTACGCAGTATTTT.

The chain couples TRBV4-2 to TRBJ2-1; tentatively, D is TRBD2 (6 bases). V was clipped by 3 bases and J by 5 bases, with 20 bases between them. Looked up from germline, CDR1 is LGHNA and CDR2 is YNFKEQ. The CDR3 totals 17 residues. The DNA of the CDR3 is TGTGCCAGCAGCCACGCTTTACAAGCCCGGAGGGACAATGAGCAGTTCTTC. Translation gives CASSHALQARRDNEQFF.

This chain joins TRBV10-2 and TRBJ2-4, with D possibly matching TRBD2 (5 bases). The DNA end lines up better with TRBJ2-7; the J call may be wrong. The germline CDR1 and CDR2 sequences are WSHSY and SAAADI. This CDR3 comprises 13 residues. The CDR3 sequence is CASKGAGSREQYF. The CDR3 nucleotides read TGCGCCAGCAAGGGAGCAGGTTCTCGCGAGCAGTACTTC.

The V call is TRBV6-5, the J call TRBJ2-3; perhaps TRBD2 as D (6 bases). Germline CDR1 reads MNHEY; CDR2 reads SVGAGI. V shed 5 bases and J shed 4 bases, with 13 bases lying between them. The CDR3 totals 14 residues. The CDR3 DNA reads TGTGCCAGCAGTCAACTAGCTAGGGCAGATACGCAGTATTTT. Protein sequence: CASSQLARADTQYF.

The table lists this clonotype with a count of one. The junction and the germline gene differ at one end; a read error may be behind it. The rearrangement links TRBV13 to TRBJ2-1, with 11 bases aligning to TRBD2. Germline lookup yields CDR1 PRHDT and CDR2 FYEKMQ (reference sequence). The CDR3 has 17 residues. DNA of the CDR3: TGTGCCGGCAGCCCTGGACTAGCGGGCAGCTCCTACAATGAGCAGTTCTTC. As protein: CAGSPGLAGSSYNEQFF.

The rearrangement links TRBV25-1 to TRBJ2-1; TRBD2 matches at 9 bases. The end of the DNA is better explained by TRBJ2-7, so the J call may be wrong. Germline loops: CDR1 MGHDK, CDR2 SYGVNS. The CDR3 loop spans 20 amino acids. Here the CDR3 reads CASSSHPGREGRGSYNEQYF. CDR3 DNA: TGTGCCAGCAGTTCCCACCCGGGGCGGGAGGGCCGAGGCTCCTACAATGAGCAGTACTTC.

The J gene is TRBJ2-5, the V gene TRBV20-1; perhaps D is TRBD1 or TRBD2 (5 bases each). The CDR3 length is 14 residues. CDR1 DFQATT and CDR2 SNEGSKA come from the germline V gene (reference sequence). V was shortened by 1 base and J by 1 base, with 10 bases between the two germline ends. CDR3 residues: CSARADGTQETQYF. CDR3 sequence (DNA): TGCAGTGCTAGAGCGGACGGGACCCAAGAGACCCAGTACTTC.

A few counts support this clonotype. The chain carries TRBV20-1 and TRBJ1-2; D may be TRBD1 (6 bases). Per germline, CDR1 DFQATT and CDR2 SNEGSKA (reference sequence). V lost 4 bases and J lost 6, with 15 bases in between. The CDR3 is 13 residues long. CDR3 in DNA: TGCAGTGCTATCGGAAGGGGGGGTCATGGCTACACCTTC. It translates to CSAIGRGGHGYTF.

This chain connects TRBV12-3 or TRBV12-4 to TRBJ1-1, with 8 positions matching TRBD1. The CDR3 is made up of 14 amino acids. V dropped 4 bases and J dropped 1; count of bases not matched to a gene: 2. CDR3 loop: CASSWDRQNTEAFF. The CDR3 nucleotides are TGTGCCAGCAGTTGGGACAGGCAGAACACTGAAGCTTTCTTT.

The count of this clonotype is one. The chain combines TRBV20-1 with TRBJ2-1, with 8 bases fitting TRBD1. Germline CDR1 DFQATT, CDR2 SNEGSKA (reference sequence). The CDR3 runs to 14 residues. Trimming cost V 6 bases and J 10 bases; bases outside gene matches: 14. CDR3 in DNA: TGCAGTGCCAAGAGGACAGGGTCATCCTACGAGCAGTTCTTC. Translation gives CSAKRTGSSYEQFF.

This chain uses TRBV30 with TRBJ2-1; D uncertain. With 4 bases removed from V and 8 bases from J, the gap between germline ends came to 18 bases. Germline loops: CDR1 GTSNPN, CDR2 SVGIG (reference sequence). The CDR3 spans 14 residues. The CDR3 DNA follows: TGTGCCTGGAACTCAAATGGGCCCGGCGATGAGCAGTTCTTC. It is translated as CAWNSNGPGDEQFF.